Listed here are 18 T cell receptor beta chains from one sample, sequenced in a study of metastatic and nonmetastatic thyroid tumors (dated by TCRdb to the early 2020s). None of the patients had been given any treatment before thyroid surgery. Libraries were constructed by PCR. These reads were obtained on an Illumina HiSeq 4000. TCRdb cleaned the public reads at Q25 with fastp, built clones with MiXCR and kept in-frame beta chains. The sample has about 15,000 clones on record, approximately 30% of them singletons. The ten largest account for 45% to 50% of the sample. Specimen: tumor tissue. Receptors originate from a male donor with papillary thyroid cancer or a benign thyroid nodule (not recorded which). Some clones in this sample may be carry-over from other donors' samples.

The J gene is TRBJ2-7, the V gene TRBV11-3; D unclear. The V end was cut by 3 bases, the J end by 4 bases, with 16 bases between. CDR3 length: 15 amino acids. Per germline, CDR1 SGHNT and CDR2 YENEEA. CDR3 coding DNA: TGTGCCAGCAGCTTGATTCGGGCAGGAGTATACGAGCAGTACTTC. It yields the protein CASSLIRAGVYEQYF.

This clone has a handful of counts. V gene TRBV12-3 or TRBV12-4 combines with J gene TRBJ2-7, with 10 nucleotides matching TRBD1. J gave up 3 bases and V 6 bases, and 2 bases lay outside the gene matches. This CDR3 has 13 residues. CDR3 sequence reads: CASRRTGGYEQYF. The CDR3 DNA sequence: TGTGCCAGCAGACGGACAGGGGGCTACGAGCAGTACTTC.

At least ten counts were recorded for this clone. A read error may account for a junction end that differs from germline. The genes are TRBV19 and TRBJ1-1; no clear D. CDR3 length: 12 amino acids. From germline, CDR1 is LNHDA and CDR2 SQIVND (reference sequence). The CDR3 spells CASSIGTSGCIF. The CDR3 DNA follows: TGTGCCAGTAGTATAGGGACCTCTGGTTGTATCTTT.

There are a few counts of this clone. This chain connects TRBV28 to TRBJ2-7; D might be TRBD2 (6 bases). The CDR3 is made up of 14 amino acids. Trimming removed 4 bases from V and 3 bases from J, with 13 bases in between. The germline gives CDR1 MDHEN, CDR2 SYDVKM. CDR3 DNA sequence: TGTGCCAGCAGTTCCAATCTAGCGAACTACGAGCAGTACTTC. Protein: CASSSNLANYEQYF. Together with reference TRBV28 and TRBJ2-7, the CDR3 gives the full variable domain: DVKVTQSSRYLVKRTGEKVFLECVQDMDHENMFWYRQDPGLGLRLIYFSYDVKMKEKGDIPEGYSVSREKKERFSLILESASTNQTSMYLCASSSNLANYEQYFGPGTRLTVT.

This clone is a singleton in its sample. The chain links TRBV5-1 to TRBJ1-3; the D gene is possibly TRBD1 (5 bases). V was trimmed by 5 bases and J by 0 bases, leaving 9 bases between them. Looked up from germline, CDR1 is SGHRS and CDR2 is YFSETQ. The CDR3 loop spans 14 amino acids. Written as DNA, the CDR3 is TGCGCCAGCAGTTTCGGGGCCTCTGGAAACACCATATATTTT. This gives the protein CASSFGASGNTIYF.

At least ten counts were recorded for this clone. This rearrangement joins TRBV20-1 to TRBJ2-1; 8 nucleotides align to TRBD2. J lost 7 bases, V lost 0 bases, and 5 bases had no gene match. The germline gives CDR1 DFQATT, CDR2 SNEGSKA (reference sequence). The CDR3 has 14 residues. The chain's CDR3 is CSARDGGRLNEQFF. CDR3 nucleotide sequence: TGCAGTGCTAGAGATGGCGGGAGGTTGAATGAGCAGTTCTTC.

Ten or more counts support this clone. The V call is TRBV24-1, the J call TRBJ2-2; D remains unclear. Germline V lookup: CDR1 KGHDR, CDR2 SFDVKD. Trimming stripped 6 bases from V and 7 bases from J, with 11 bases between. The CDR3 contains 13 residues. CDR3: CATSPTYSGELFF. The CDR3 DNA sequence: TGTGCCACCAGTCCCACATACAGCGGGGAGCTGTTTTTT.

The chain is built from TRBV9 and TRBJ2-3, with 9 bases fitting TRBD2. This CDR3 has 16 residues. The germline V gene has CDR1 SGDLS and CDR2 YYNGEE. Losses at the gene ends were 3 bases for V and 4 bases for J; bases not matched to a gene: 9. The CDR3 sequence is CASSERLAGVADTQYF. CDR3 coding DNA: TGTGCCAGCAGCGAGCGCTTAGCGGGAGTTGCAGATACGCAGTATTTT.

This clone has at least ten counts. The chain combines TRBV30 with TRBJ1-4; TRBD1 is a possible D gene (5 bases). Trimming cost V 4 bases and J 2 bases, with 14 bases left between them. CDR1 GTSNPN and CDR2 SVGIG come from the germline V gene (reference sequence). The CDR3 is 15 amino acids. The CDR3 reads CAWNTRDYTNEKLFF. DNA for the CDR3: TGTGCCTGGAATACCCGGGACTACACTAATGAAAAACTGTTTTTT.

This clone was counted a single time. The chain is built from TRBV5-1 and TRBJ2-7; D may be TRBD2 (6 bases). This CDR3 region has 16 residues. CDR1 SGHRS and CDR2 YFSETQ come from the germline V gene. V was pared by 4 bases and J by 0 bases, with 17 bases between. CDR3 in DNA: TGCGCCAGCAGCCCGGGACTTCCCGTCACCTCCTACGAGCAGTACTTC. It codes for CASSPGLPVTSYEQYF.

This clone has only one observation. The chain's CDR3 is CASSVRTGSSGANVLTF. The CDR3 bases are TGTGCCAGCAGTGTTAGGACAGGGAGCTCTGGGGCCAACGTCCTGACTTTC. This rearrangement joins TRBV2 to TRBJ2-6, with 8 bases lining up with TRBD1. Trimming cost V 4 bases and J 0 bases; bases outside gene matches: 5. Germline V gene lookup returns CDR1 SNHLY and CDR2 FYNNEI. The CDR3 runs 17 residues.

This clone was counted many times. The DNA for the CDR3 is TGTGCCAGCAGTTCCCCCGGACAGGGCAACTCTGGAAACACCATATATTTT. Residues: CASSSPGQGNSGNTIYF. The chain joins TRBV12-3 or TRBV12-4 to TRBJ1-3; 8 nucleotides agree with TRBD1. With 4 bases clipped from V and 0 bases from J, the junction kept 8 bases outside the gene matches. This CDR3 is built from 17 residues.

A few counts support this clone. The chain links TRBV10-3 to TRBJ1-2; TRBD1 matches at 11 bases. This CDR3 has 17 residues. With V trimmed by 3 bases and J by 4 bases, 10 bases remained unmatched. Germline V gives CDR1 ENHRY, CDR2 SYGVKD. For the CDR3, the DNA is TGTGCCATCAGTGAAGTGGACAGGGGGCTTCAGGGCTATGGCTACACCTTC. The encoded protein is CAISEVDRGLQGYGYTF.

This clone showed up many times. The chain couples TRBV12-3 or TRBV12-4 to TRBJ1-2; maybe TRBD1 (5 bases). Trimming removed 3 bases at V and 0 bases at J, with 8 bases between. The length of the CDR3 is 14 residues. CDR3 in amino acids: CASSLTVTNYGYTF. The CDR3 region has the DNA TGTGCCAGCAGTTTGACAGTCACTAACTATGGCTACACCTTC.

Worth noting for this clone: This CDR3 fails to terminate in the conserved phenylalanine or tryptophan, so it likely reflects a read error. The gene calls are TRBV6-4 and TRBJ2-3, with D unclear. CDR1 and CDR2 from the germline V gene are MRHNA and SNTAGT. CDR3 length equals 14 residues. Trimming removed 2 bases at V and 4 bases at J, with 10 bases between. The CDR3 DNA reads TGTGCCAGCAGTGACAGCGTGTGGGCAGATACGCAGTATCTT. Protein: CASSDSVWADTQYL.

The V call is TRBV28, the J call TRBJ2-1; D possibly matches TRBD1 or TRBD2 (5 bases each). V was shortened by 1 base and J by 9 bases, with 16 bases between the two germline ends. The CDR3 has 15 amino acids. Looked up from germline, CDR1 is MDHEN and CDR2 is SYDVKM. CDR3 sequence: CASSLLGVVVSEQFF. DNA of the CDR3: TGTGCCAGCAGTTTATTGGGGGTAGTGGTAAGTGAGCAGTTCTTC.

This clone showed up many times. J is TRBJ1-2 and V is TRBV5-8, with D unresolved. Germline V gene sequence: CDR1 SGHTS, CDR2 YDEGEE. V was trimmed by 0 bases and J by 4 bases, leaving 13 bases between them. The CDR3 covers 15 residues. CDR3 bases: TGTGCCAGCAGCTTGGCCGGAGACGGTCTCTATGGCTACACCTTC. It translates to CASSLAGDGLYGYTF.

This clone was detected many times. This may stem from a read error, because a much larger clone lies one nucleotide away. The missing conserved phenylalanine or tryptophan at the end of this CDR3 makes a read error likely. Within the sample, other DNA sequences also encode this same CDR3. This chain links TRBV6-1 with TRBJ1-2; TRBD1 matches 8 bases. This CDR3 has 14 amino acids. V lost 3 bases to trimming and J lost 6 bases; unmatched junction nucleotides: 6. Germline loops: CDR1 MNHNS, CDR2 SASEGT. CDR3: CASSENRGGDGYTS. The CDR3 nucleotides read TGTGCCAGCAGTGAGAACAGGGGGGGAGATGGCTACACCTCC.